This T cell receptor beta chain was sequenced in a study of vaccination effects on CD4 cells after COVID-19. Antigen-specific CD4+ T cells were first expanded with viral peptide pools by the ViraFEST assay and only then sequenced. The authors isolated CD4+ T cells after nine to eleven days of culture. Vaccine administered to participants consisted of two doses of either BNT162b2 or mRNA-1273. A half-medium replacement with IL-2 medium was carried out on days 3 and 7. Comments on this clone: Its antigen remains unidentified.

TCRdb's copy holds only in-frame clones and misses some; the assay was immunoSEQ multiplex PCR. The data show tens of thousands of clones, approximately 80% seen once. CDR1 and CDR2 (germline): MRHNA, SNTAGT. There are 10 residues in the CDR3. V was trimmed by 4 bases and J by 11 bases, leaving 8 bases between them. The sequence was collected from a human donor who received a COVID-19 vaccine. Some clones in this sample may be carry-over from other donors' samples. The chain carries TRBV6-4 and TRBJ2-5; D is perhaps TRBD2 (6 bases). The source material was CD4+ T cells from PBMCs cultured with HCoV-NL63 spike peptides, sampled after COVID-19 vaccination. The CDR3 DNA reads as TGTGCCAGCAGTGGGGCGGGGCAGTACTTC. This codes for CASSGAGQYF.